Each of the 24 T cell receptor beta chains below was sequenced from the same sample in a study of beta chain features in type 1 diabetes. Expressed TCRB transcripts were sequenced, since all the RNA that had been isolated was reverse transcribed. The data were produced by immunoSEQ multiplex PCR, yet TCRdb's version contains in-frame clones alone and is incomplete. This sample carries a few hundred thousand clones, about 15% of them seen once, and the ten largest clones take approximately 0.02%. Sequenced: naive CD4+ T cells from blood. The receptors derive from a woman between 18 and 29 years old in good health.

The V call is TRBV7-8, the J call TRBJ2-4; D ambiguous. In germline, CDR1 is SGHVS, CDR2 FQNEAQ. The length of the CDR3 is 15 residues. The ends were cut back, 0 bases at V and 6 bases at J, with 12 bases in the middle. CDR3 sequence reads: CASSLAAIFGNIQYF. The CDR3 DNA is TGTGCCAGCAGCTTAGCAGCGATTTTCGGAAACATTCAGTACTTC.

Worth noting for this clone: The junction differs from germline at one of its ends, possibly a read error. The rearrangement links TRBV30 to TRBJ2-1; TRBD2 agrees at 7 bases. Germline V gene sequence: CDR1 GTSNPN, CDR2 SVGIG (reference sequence). This CDR3 is 10 amino acids long. In nucleotides, the CDR3 is TGTGCCTGGAGTAGCGGGACGAGGGTCTTC. Encoded protein: CAWSSGTRVF.

This clone has more than one count but fewer than ten. This chain links TRBV28 with TRBJ1-2; TRBD1 aligns across 9 bases. V trimming: 10 bases; J trimming: 8 bases; junction bases outside the gene matches: 11. Germline V gene data show CDR1 as MDHEN and CDR2 as SYDVKM. The CDR3 totals 13 residues. In DNA form, the CDR3 reads TGTGCCACCAAAAGCGGGGACAGGGACGGCTACACCTTC. It is translated as CATKSGDRDGYTF.

This clone was detected a few times. V and J are TRBV18 and TRBJ2-5; tentatively, D is TRBD2 (5 bases). Per the germline V gene, CDR1 is KGHSH and CDR2 is LQKENI. This CDR3 contains 17 residues. The ends were cut back, 1 base at V and 2 bases at J, with 17 bases in the middle. As DNA, the CDR3 is TGTGCCAGCTCACCACGAGGCGGGCGGCTGCCGCAAGAGACCCAGTACTTC. Translation: CASSPRGGRLPQETQYF. Supplemented by reference TRBV18 and TRBJ2-5, the full variable domain reads NAGVMQNPRHLVRRRGQEARLRCSPMKGHSHVYWYRQLPEEGLKFMVYLQKENIIDESGMPKERFSAEFPKEGPSILRIQQVVRGDSAAYFCASSPRGGRLPQETQYFGPGTRLLVL.

This clone was detected only a few times. The chain has TRBV4-3 and TRBJ2-7; D possibly corresponds to TRBD2 (6 bases). Germline assignment: CDR1 LGHNA and CDR2 YSLEER. The CDR3 has 21 residues. Trimming shortened V by 0 bases and J by 0 bases, and 27 bases separated the two germline ends. The chain's CDR3 is CASSQEPLTSSDITDSYEQYF. The CDR3, as DNA: TGCGCCAGCAGCCAAGAGCCCCTGACTAGTTCTGATATTACGGACTCCTACGAGCAGTACTTC.

The CDR3 protein is CASSLGTSGRAPKYF. The CDR3 nucleotides are TGTGCCAGCAGCCTCGGGACTAGCGGGAGGGCCCCTAAGTATTTT. This chain connects TRBV7-2 to TRBJ2-3; TRBD2 agrees at 16 bases. Germline V lookup: CDR1 SGHTA, CDR2 FQGNSA. The CDR3 covers 15 residues. After removal of 5 bases from V and 13 bases from J, the junction contained 9 bases not matched to a gene.

The chain uses TRBV23-1 and TRBJ1-2; 7 positions agree with TRBD1. TRBV23-1 counts as an open reading frame of uncertain function. The trim removed 2 bases at V and 4 bases at J, leaving 10 bases unmatched. The length of the CDR3 is 16 residues. CDR3 sequence reads: CASSQLKIGGGYGYTF. The DNA of the CDR3 is TGCGCCAGCAGTCAACTGAAGATAGGGGGCGGCTATGGCTACACCTTC.

This clone has only a few counts. The V and J genes are TRBV5-1 and TRBJ1-3; D unclear. Germline V gives CDR1 SGHRS, CDR2 YFSETQ. The CDR3 consists of 14 residues. V gave up 5 bases and J gave up 2 bases, with 11 bases separating them. This chain's CDR3 is CASSSGDPGNTIYF. In DNA, the CDR3 is TGCGCCAGCAGTTCGGGAGATCCTGGAAACACCATATATTTT.

The rearrangement links TRBV28 to TRBJ2-7, with 7 bases lining up with TRBD2. Germline-derived CDR1 and CDR2 are MDHEN and SYDVKM. J lost 1 base, V lost 5 bases, and 8 bases had no gene match. This CDR3 region has 15 residues. CDR3 nucleotide sequence: TGTGCCAGCAGTCAACCGACTAGCCGATCCTACGAGCAGTACTTC. Translated: CASSQPTSRSYEQYF.

Only a few counts were recorded for this clone. V usage is TRBV27 and J usage is TRBJ2-1; 9 nucleotides match TRBD2. The CDR3 contains 15 residues. Germline V gene lookup returns CDR1 MNHEY and CDR2 SMNVEV (reference sequence). V shed 6 bases, J shed 0 bases, and the junction held 3 bases outside the gene matches. The CDR3 sequence is CASRAAGGSYNEQFF. The CDR3 DNA follows: TGTGCCAGCAGAGCAGCGGGAGGCTCCTACAATGAGCAGTTCTTC.

This clone has more than one count but fewer than ten. The V and J genes are TRBV7-9 and TRBJ2-5; a weak D match, TRBD2 (6 bases). Germline CDR1 is SEHNR and CDR2 is FQNEAQ (reference sequence). The CDR3 totals 13 residues. V dropped 11 bases and J dropped 2 bases, with 15 bases sitting between them. CDR3 DNA: TGTGCCGCCCCCGGGACTTCGCAAGAGACCCAGTACTTC. Its protein is CAAPGTSQETQYF.

The rearrangement links TRBV28 to TRBJ2-1, with a tentative D call TRBD2 (5 bases). Germline V lookup: CDR1 MDHEN, CDR2 SYDVKM. V was pared by 2 bases and J by 0 bases, with 11 bases between. This CDR3 contains 16 residues. CDR3 DNA: TGTGCCAGCAGTTTAGCGGGCCGCCCCTCCTACAATGAGCAGTTCTTC. It encodes CASSLAGRPSYNEQFF.

This clone showed up just a few times. V usage is TRBV28 and J usage is TRBJ2-6, with D possibly being TRBD1 (5 bases). This CDR3 has 16 amino acids. Germline V gives CDR1 MDHEN, CDR2 SYDVKM. Trimming shortened V by 5 bases and J by 2 bases, and 13 bases separated the two germline ends. The CDR3 here is CASSPSGSAGANVLTF. The CDR3 bases are TGTGCCAGCAGTCCCTCAGGGTCTGCTGGGGCCAACGTCCTGACTTTC. Filled out from reference TRBV28 and TRBJ2-6, the complete variable domain reads DVKVTQSSRYLVKRTGEKVFLECVQDMDHENMFWYRQDPGLGLRLIYFSYDVKMKEKGDIPEGYSVSREKKERFSLILESASTNQTSMYLCASSPSGSAGANVLTFGAGSRLTVL.

A few counts support this clone. The rearrangement joins TRBV29-1 to TRBJ2-5; D unclear. CDR1 and CDR2 from the germline V gene are SQVTM and ANQGSEA. The V end lost 7 bases, the J end lost 4 bases, and 13 bases lay between the germline ends. The CDR3 extends over 12 amino acids. The CDR3 here is CSAESPIETQYF. DNA of the CDR3: TGCAGCGCTGAGAGCCCAATAGAGACCCAGTACTTC.

The J gene is TRBJ2-4, the V gene TRBV5-4, with D maybe TRBD1 (6 bases). Germline V gene sequence: CDR1 SGHNT, CDR2 YYREEE (reference sequence). V dropped 4 bases and J dropped 4 bases, with 12 bases sitting between them. The CDR3 has 14 amino acids. This chain's CDR3 is CASSPGTSKNIQYF. CDR3 nucleotide sequence: TGTGCCAGCAGCCCCGGGACATCTAAAAACATTCAGTACTTC.

This chain uses TRBV5-1 with TRBJ1-5; no reliable D call. CDR3 size: 14 residues. Germline-derived CDR1 and CDR2 are SGHRS and YFSETQ. Trimming removed 0 bases from V and 3 bases from J, with 7 bases in between. CDR3 amino acids: CASSLDSFNQPQHF. CDR3 DNA sequence: TGCGCCAGCAGCTTGGACAGCTTCAATCAGCCCCAGCATTTT.

The table lists this clone with a few counts. The chain recombines TRBV7-8 with TRBJ2-7, with 8 bases aligning to TRBD1. V shed 0 bases and J 2 bases; nucleotides not matched to a gene: 3. Germline CDR1 is SGHVS and CDR2 is FQNEAQ. CDR3 length: 15 amino acids. The CDR3 DNA follows: TGTGCCAGCAGCTTAGCATGGACAGGGACCTACGAGCAGTACTTC. This encodes CASSLAWTGTYEQYF.

This clone was seen a handful of times. The gene calls are TRBV6-5 and TRBJ1-1; D possibly corresponds to TRBD1 (5 bases). From germline, CDR1 is MNHEY and CDR2 SVGAGI. Trimming took off 4 bases at V and 2 bases at J, with 11 bases between the two ends. The CDR3 is 14 amino acids. DNA for the CDR3: TGTGCCAGCAGTTCCACCGGGGGTAACACTGAAGCTTTCTTT. Translating gives CASSSTGGNTEAFF.

The J gene is TRBJ2-7, the V gene TRBV4-1; D gene ambiguous. From germline, CDR1 is MGHRA and CDR2 YSYEKL. The CDR3 spans 15 residues. Deletions cut 4 bases from V and 0 bases from J, with 13 bases between. CDR3 loop: CASSPTTAYSYEQYF. The DNA of the CDR3 is TGCGCCAGCAGCCCAACGACTGCCTACTCCTACGAGCAGTACTTC.

A few counts support this clone. The chain carries TRBV5-6 and TRBJ2-7, with D tentatively TRBD1 (5 bases). The germline V and J ends were trimmed by 7 bases and 2 bases, with 13 bases remaining between them. The CDR3 sequence is 13 residues long. CDR1 and CDR2 from the germline V gene are SGHDT and YYEEEE. CDR3 DNA: TGTGCCAGCGCCAGACAGCAAGCCTACGAGCAGTACTTC. Protein: CASARQQAYEQYF.

This clone was counted a few times. The V call is TRBV30, the J call TRBJ2-5, with D maybe TRBD1 (5 bases). The V and J ends lost 2 bases and 7 bases respectively, with 11 bases between them. This CDR3 has 12 residues. Germline V gene lookup returns CDR1 GTSNPN and CDR2 SVGIG (reference sequence). CDR3 DNA: TGTGCCTGGAGTTTTGGGGCCGGGACCCAGTACTTC. It translates to CAWSFGAGTQYF.

The chain carries TRBV6-6 and TRBJ2-1; 7 positions agree with TRBD2. Germline V lookup: CDR1 MNHNY, CDR2 SVGAGI (reference sequence). V lost 4 bases, J lost 3 bases, and 3 bases stayed unmatched. CDR3 size: 14 residues. CDR3 nucleotide sequence: TGTGCCAGCAGTTTCAGCGGGAACTACAATGAGCAGTTCTTC. Its translation is CASSFSGNYNEQFF.

The V call is TRBV29-1, the J call TRBJ2-3, with D tentatively TRBD1 (6 bases). The CDR3 runs to 13 residues. The V end lost 4 bases, the J end lost 4 bases, and 12 bases lay between the germline ends. Germline loops: CDR1 SQVTM, CDR2 ANQGSEA. As DNA, the CDR3 is TGCAGCGTTGGAGGCAGGGGAGCAGATACGCAGTATTTT. Translating it yields CSVGGRGADTQYF.

The sample holds a few counts of this clone. The CDR3 DNA reads TGTGCCATCAGTGAGTCGGGACAGGGGGCCCAGCCCCAGCATTTT. The encoded protein is CAISESGQGAQPQHF. The chain recombines TRBV10-3 with TRBJ1-5; TRBD1 aligns across 12 bases. In germline, CDR1 is ENHRY, CDR2 SYGVKD. The J segment lost 7 bases and the V segment lost 0 bases, leaving 1 base of the junction unmatched. The CDR3 runs to 15 residues.